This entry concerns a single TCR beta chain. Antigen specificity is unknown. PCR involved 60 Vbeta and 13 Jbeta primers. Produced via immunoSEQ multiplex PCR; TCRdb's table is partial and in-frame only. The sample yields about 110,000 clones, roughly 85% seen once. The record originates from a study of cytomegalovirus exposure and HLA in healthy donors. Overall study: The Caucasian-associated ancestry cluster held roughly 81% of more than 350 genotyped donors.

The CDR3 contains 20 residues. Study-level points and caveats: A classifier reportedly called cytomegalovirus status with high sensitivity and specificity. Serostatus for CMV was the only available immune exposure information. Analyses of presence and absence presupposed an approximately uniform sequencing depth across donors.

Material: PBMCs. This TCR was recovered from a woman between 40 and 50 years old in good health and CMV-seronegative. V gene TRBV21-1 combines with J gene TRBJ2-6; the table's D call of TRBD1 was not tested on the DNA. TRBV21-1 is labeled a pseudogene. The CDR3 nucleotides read TGTGCCAGCAGCAAATGCCCGGGACAGGGGCTCAACTCTGGGGCCAACGTCCTGACTTTC. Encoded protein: CASSKCPGQGLNSGANVLTF.